This is a list of T cell receptor beta chains from one sample in a study of blood T cells in healthy people across ages. TCRdb recomputed calls from the 5' RACE reads with MiXCR, one row per CDR3 protein. The sample contains 850,000 to 1,000,000 distinct CDR3 sequences, about 53% of which appear only once. Sequencing input: blood. The receptor set was obtained from a woman aged 55-75 years in good health. Each CDR3 is given with its conserved first and last residue. D genes are given only for firm matches. Expanded clones get a size class; other rows say once, few or many, or leave the size out.

J | size | V | D | CDR3 | DNA
TRBJ2-7 | NA | TRBV20-1 | NA | CSAGMTSQGSYEQYF | TGCAGTGCGGGGATGACTAGTCAGGGCTCCTACGAGCAGTACTTC
TRBJ2-7 | few | TRBV7-2 | TRBD1 | CASSNSGTGLEQYF | TGTGCCAGCAGCAATTCCGGGACAGGGCTCGAGCAGTACTTC
TRBJ2-7 | NA | TRBV7-9 | TRBD2 | CASSLARGLAGGYEQYF | TGTGCCAGCAGCTTAGCGCGGGGACTAGCGGGAGGGTACGAGCAGTACTTC
TRBJ2-3 | NA | TRBV29-1 | NA | CSVGMGITDTQYF | TGCAGCGTTGGGATGGGGATAACAGATACGCAGTATTTT
TRBJ1-2 | NA | TRBV7-2 | NA | CASSPARGGYGYTF | TGTGCCAGCAGCCCCGCCCGGGGCGGCTATGGCTACACCTTC
TRBJ2-7 | NA | TRBV9 | TRBD1 | CASSVAGQEIYGQYF | TGTGCCAGCAGCGTAGCGGGACAGGAAATTTACGGGCAGTACTTC
TRBJ2-3 | once | TRBV4-2 | NA | CASSQELCLSGDTQYF | TGTGCCAGCAGCCAAGAACTTTGTTTGAGTGGAGATACGCAGTATTTT
TRBJ1-2 | few | TRBV7-9 | NA | CASSLDGYGYTF | TGTGCCAGCAGCTTAGACGGATATGGCTACACCTTC
TRBJ2-7 | NA | TRBV7-2 | NA | CASSLATGPLSSYEQYF | TGTGCCAGCAGCTTAGCGACCGGTCCTTTAAGCTCCTACGAGCAGTACTTC
TRBJ2-1 | NA | TRBV6-1 | NA | CASSEGAAGTPKNNEQFF | TGTGCCAGCAGTGAAGGAGCGGCCGGAACCCCTAAGAACAATGAGCAGTTCTTC
TRBJ2-5 | NA | TRBV7-9 | TRBD2 | CASSLARREAETQYF | TGTGCCAGCAGCTTAGCGCGGCGGGAGGCAGAGACCCAGTACTTC
TRBJ2-2 | NA | TRBV7-9 | NA | CASSLQRPAGELFF | TGTGCCAGCAGCTTACAGAGGCCTGCCGGGGAGCTGTTTTTT
TRBJ2-3 | NA | TRBV28 | TRBD2 | CASSFATSRSTDTQYF | TGTGCCAGCAGTTTCGCGACTAGCCGAAGCACAGATACGCAGTATTTT
TRBJ2-7 | few | TRBV4-3 | NA | CASSQDFLSGHYEQYF | TGCGCCAGCAGCCAAGATTTTCTATCCGGCCACTACGAGCAGTACTTC
TRBJ1-1 | NA | TRBV11-2 | NA | CASSLSPGLNTEAFF | TGTGCCAGCAGCTTATCCCCAGGCTTGAACACTGAAGCTTTCTTT
TRBJ1-5 | NA | TRBV7-9 | NA | CASSYSGLDSNQPQHF | TGTGCCAGCAGCTACTCAGGGTTAGATAGCAATCAGCCCCAGCATTTT
TRBJ2-7 | once | TRBV5-1 | NA | CASSLDLQGIEQYF | TGCGCCAGCAGCTTGGATCTCCAGGGGATCGAGCAGTACTTC
TRBJ1-5 | few | TRBV12-3/TRBV12-4 | TRBD1 | CASSLDRGINQPQHF | TGTGCCAGCAGTTTAGACAGGGGGATTAATCAGCCCCAGCATTTT
TRBJ2-1 | once | TRBV5-6 | TRBD2 | CASSQTSVEQFF | TGTGCCAGCAGCCAAACTAGCGTTGAGCAGTTCTTC
TRBJ2-3 | few | TRBV20-1 | TRBD2 | CSARIAGREDTQYF | TGCAGTGCTAGAATAGCGGGAAGGGAGGATACGCAGTATTTT
TRBJ2-1 | NA | TRBV20-1 | NA | CSARDPWSPTRNEQFF | TGCAGTGCTAGAGATCCCTGGAGCCCTACTAGAAATGAGCAGTTCTTC
TRBJ2-4 | NA | TRBV27 | NA | CASSSYQGGAKNIQYF | TGTGCCAGCAGTTCCTACCAGGGGGGAGCCAAAAACATTCAGTACTTC
TRBJ2-1 | NA | TRBV11-2 | TRBD1 | CASSTGTQGVGEQFF | TGTGCCAGCAGCACAGGAACACAGGGGGTGGGTGAGCAGTTCTTC
TRBJ1-1 | NA | TRBV20-1 | NA | CSAYVRQGRNTEAFF | TGCAGTGCCTACGTGCGTCAGGGAAGGAACACTGAAGCTTTCTTT
TRBJ2-7 | NA | TRBV5-6 | NA | CASTSLTGTPYEQYF | TGTGCCAGCACCTCCCTCACCGGGACACCTTACGAGCAGTACTTC
TRBJ2-5 | NA | TRBV6-6 | TRBD1 | CASSYQPGQGAGTQYF | TGTGCCAGCAGTTACCAACCGGGACAGGGGGCGGGGACCCAGTACTTC
TRBJ1-6 | NA | TRBV7-2 | TRBD1 | CASSPQTGYSSPLHF | TGTGCCAGCAGCCCACAGACAGGGTACAGCTCACCCCTCCACTTT
TRBJ2-7 | many | TRBV6-5 | NA | CASGQSYEQYF | TGTGCCAGCGGACAGTCCTACGAGCAGTACTTC
TRBJ1-5 | NA | TRBV20-1 | NA | CSARAGNNQPQHF | TGCAGTGCTAGAGCCGGGAATAATCAGCCCCAGCATTTT
TRBJ2-7 | NA | TRBV3-1 | NA | CASSPRMGRSSYEQYF | TGTGCCAGCAGCCCTCGGATGGGCCGATCCTCCTACGAGCAGTACTTC
TRBJ2-3 | NA | TRBV5-1 | NA | CASSSSLGGTGTDTQYF | TGCGCCAGCAGCTCAAGCCTTGGCGGGACAGGCACAGATACGCAGTATTTT
TRBJ2-3 | NA | TRBV10-3 | TRBD2 | CAISEPGLAGDGTQYF | TGTGCCATCAGTGAACCGGGACTAGCGGGAGATGGTACGCAGTATTTT
TRBJ1-5 | NA | TRBV7-9 | TRBD1 | CASSLAGTGYVQPQHF | TGTGCCAGCAGCTTGGCCGGGACAGGGTATGTTCAGCCCCAGCATTTT
TRBJ1-2 | NA | TRBV29-1 | NA | CSVDASGAGTYGYTF | TGCAGCGTTGATGCGTCGGGGGCAGGGACCTATGGCTACACCTTC
TRBJ2-7 | NA | TRBV11-2 | TRBD2 | CASSRHTSEYYEQYF | TGTGCCAGCAGCCGTCACACTAGCGAGTACTACGAGCAGTACTTC
TRBJ2-7 | NA | TRBV28 | NA | CASSSLWGGLNEQYF | TGTGCCAGCAGTTCCTTATGGGGAGGTCTGAATGAGCAGTACTTC
TRBJ2-5 | NA | TRBV3-1 | NA | CASSQGAYSGHGYF | TGTGCCAGCAGCCAAGGCGCATACTCTGGCCACGGGTACTTC
TRBJ2-1 | NA | TRBV7-2 | TRBD1 | CASSPRTGPREQFF | TGTGCCAGCAGCCCGAGGACAGGGCCCAGGGAGCAGTTCTTC
TRBJ1-2 | NA | TRBV27 | NA | CASSYGQGYGYTF | TGTGCCAGCAGTTACGGCCAGGGCTATGGCTACACCTTC
TRBJ2-7 | NA | TRBV20-1 | TRBD1 | CSARHRGDEQYF | TGCAGTGCTAGACACAGGGGGGACGAGCAGTACTTC
TRBJ1-2 | NA | TRBV12-3/TRBV12-4 | NA | CASSLRQTAAGYTF | TGTGCCAGCAGCCTTAGACAGACCGCAGCGGGCTACACCTTC
TRBJ2-5 | NA | TRBV30 | TRBD2 | CVWRRGLAGVWGETQYF | TGTGTCTGGAGGCGGGGACTAGCGGGAGTCTGGGGAGAGACCCAGTACTTC
TRBJ2-7 | many | TRBV7-9 | NA | CASSIGGEQYF | TGTGCCAGCAGTATAGGAGGCGAGCAGTACTTC
TRBJ2-4 | NA | TRBV10-3 | NA | CAIRGSAAAKNIQYF | TGTGCCATCAGAGGCTCTGCTGCGGCCAAAAACATTCAGTACTTC
TRBJ2-3 | few | TRBV4-2 | NA | CASSQGRSRSSTDTQYF | TGTGCCAGCAGCCAAGGGAGGTCTAGATCGAGCACAGATACGCAGTATTTT
TRBJ1-1 | NA | TRBV6-5 | NA | CASSRRGEAFF | TGTGCCAGCAGCCGCCGGGGTGAAGCTTTCTTT
TRBJ1-2 | once | TRBV16 | TRBD1 | CASSDQLPQGVGYTF | TGTGCCAGCAGCGACCAACTACCACAGGGGGTCGGCTACACCTTC
TRBJ2-5 | few | TRBV7-2 | NA | CASTFQETQYF | TGTGCCAGCACCTTCCAAGAGACCCAGTACTTC
TRBJ2-1 | NA | TRBV20-1 | TRBD1 | CSALLYGTGYYNEQFF | TGCAGTGCTTTATTATACGGGACAGGGTACTACAATGAGCAGTTCTTC
TRBJ2-7 | NA | TRBV6-5 | NA | CASSMQPLKGYEQYF | TGTGCCAGCAGTATGCAGCCCTTAAAGGGCTACGAGCAGTACTTC
TRBJ2-1 | NA | TRBV24-1 | NA | CATSDLGLPQFF | TGTGCCACCAGTGACTTAGGACTCCCGCAGTTCTTC
TRBJ2-7 | NA | TRBV18 | TRBD2 | CASSPLAGETYEQYF | TGTGCCAGCTCACCCTTAGCGGGCGAAACCTACGAGCAGTACTTC
TRBJ1-5 | NA | TRBV28 | TRBD1 | CASKDGDRENQPQHF | TGTGCCAGCAAGGACGGGGACAGGGAGAATCAGCCCCAGCATTTT
TRBJ2-5 | NA | TRBV27 | NA | CASSPTVVDQETQYF | TGTGCCAGCAGTCCTACTGTCGTTGATCAAGAGACCCAGTACTTC
TRBJ2-7 | NA | TRBV9 | TRBD1 | CASSVSQGVYEQYF | TGTGCCAGCAGCGTATCACAGGGGGTTTACGAGCAGTACTTC
TRBJ2-3 | few | TRBV7-2 | TRBD2 | CASSLVAGVRNTDTQYF | TGTGCCAGCAGCTTAGTGGCGGGAGTGCGGAACACAGATACGCAGTATTTT
TRBJ1-1 | NA | TRBV7-9 | NA | CASSFQGTRAFF | TGTGCCAGCAGCTTTCAGGGGACAAGAGCTTTCTTT